The 20 T cell receptor beta chains given below trace back to one sample, sequenced in a study of cytomegalovirus exposure and HLA in healthy donors. The study ran its PCR with 60 Vbeta and 13 Jbeta primers. Assay used: immunoSEQ multiplex PCR; TCRdb lists only in-frame clones, some missing. This table holds nearly 200,000 clones. Sequenced sample: PBMCs. The receptors come from a boy aged 5 to 17 in good health and CMV-seronegative.

The chain combines TRBV4-1 with TRBJ1-1; D not resolved. This CDR3 contains 14 residues. Trimming took 1 base from V and 4 from J, leaving 10 bases between them. Germline CDR1 reads MGHRA; CDR2 reads YSYEKL. This CDR3 reads CASSQGGRGTEAFF. In DNA form, the CDR3 reads TGCGCCAGCAGCCAAGGAGGGCGAGGCACTGAAGCTTTCTTT.

The gene calls are TRBV4-1 and TRBJ2-5; no definite D call. The end of the DNA fits TRBJ2-7 better, so the J call may be wrong. CDR3 length equals 10 residues. Germline CDR1 reads MGHRA; CDR2 reads YSYEKL. The CDR3 DNA sequence: TGCGCCAGCGGGGACTACGAGCAGTACTTC. This translates into CASGDYEQYF.

The J gene is TRBJ2-7, the V gene TRBV11-1; 11 bases agree with TRBD2. CDR3 length: 17 amino acids. Germline V gene data show CDR1 as SGHAT and CDR2 as FQDESV (reference sequence). V dropped 3 bases and J dropped 3; count of bases not matched to a gene: 10. CDR3: CASSLPTRLAGIYEQYF. CDR3 coding DNA: TGTGCCAGCAGCTTGCCGACTCGACTAGCGGGGATCTACGAGCAGTACTTC.

This sequence joins TRBV7-6 and TRBJ2-5; D is uncertain. Germline CDR1 and CDR2: SGHVS and FNYEAQ. Trimming removed 6 bases at V and 2 bases at J, with 4 bases between. The CDR3 totals 11 residues. The DNA for the CDR3 is TGTGCCAGCAGTCATCAAGAGACCCAGTACTTC. As protein: CASSHQETQYF.

This chain connects TRBV6-5 to TRBJ2-1; 11 bases agree with TRBD2. The CDR3 consists of 16 residues. Germline V gene lookup returns CDR1 MNHEY and CDR2 SVGAGI. The ends lost 4 bases at V and 5 bases at J; junction bases unmatched: 7. CDR3 residues: CASSSTSGGTHNEQFF. The CDR3 region has the DNA TGTGCCAGCAGTTCTACTAGCGGGGGAACGCACAATGAGCAGTTCTTC.

The chain combines TRBV7-9 with TRBJ1-2, with D possibly TRBD1 on 5 matching bases. Trimming removed 2 bases from V and 6 bases from J, with 13 bases in between. The length of the CDR3 is 14 residues. From germline, CDR1 is SEHNR and CDR2 FQNEAQ (reference sequence). CDR3 amino acids: CASSLMIVRDGYTF. As DNA, the CDR3 is TGTGCCAGCAGCTTAATGATTGTCAGGGATGGCTACACCTTC.

This chain uses TRBV19 with TRBJ1-2, with no clear D. Between the trimmed V and J ends, which lost 3 bases and 6 bases, there was a span of 8 bases. The germline CDR1 and CDR2 sequences are LNHDA and SQIVND (reference sequence). There are 12 residues in the CDR3. The CDR3 here is CASSIGQNGYTF. CDR3 DNA: TGTGCCAGTAGTATTGGCCAAAATGGCTACACCTTC.

The chain combines TRBV7-9 with TRBJ1-1, with D possibly TRBD1 on 5 matching bases. Germline assignment: CDR1 SEHNR and CDR2 FQNEAQ (reference sequence). V was shortened by 6 bases and J by 4 bases, with 21 bases between the two germline ends. The CDR3 sequence is 16 residues long. The CDR3 spells CASRFVRQNRSTEAFF. DNA of the CDR3: TGTGCCAGCAGGTTTGTGCGACAGAACCGATCCACTGAAGCTTTCTTT. Full variable domain (missing parts from reference TRBV7-9 and TRBJ1-1): DTGVSQNPRHKITKRGQNVTFRCDPISEHNRLYWYRQTLGQGPEFLTYFQNEAQLEKSRLLSDRFSAERPKGSFSTLEIQRTEQGDSAMYLCASRFVRQNRSTEAFFGQGTRLTVV.

This sequence joins TRBV6-5 and TRBJ2-5; D call uncertain. The CDR3 covers 12 residues. Trimming took off 2 bases at V and 9 bases at J, with 10 bases between the two ends. Germline V gene data show CDR1 as MNHEY and CDR2 as SVGAGI. The CDR3 sequence is CASSYTAPPQYF. The CDR3, as DNA: TGTGCCAGCAGTTACACTGCCCCCCCCCAGTACTTC.

The V gene is TRBV19, the J gene TRBJ1-5; D perhaps matches TRBD1 (5 bases). This CDR3 has 15 amino acids. Trimming took 4 bases from V and 1 from J, leaving 11 bases between them. Germline V gene sequence: CDR1 LNHDA, CDR2 SQIVND (reference sequence). CDR3 loop: CASSTGRASNQPQHF. The CDR3 DNA reads as TGTGCCAGTAGTACCGGCAGGGCGAGCAATCAGCCCCAGCATTTT.

The rearrangement links TRBV30 to TRBJ1-1; D unclear. Germline CDR1 and CDR2: GTSNPN and SVGIG (reference sequence). V was pared by 0 bases and J by 0 bases, with 5 bases between. This CDR3 contains 13 residues. This CDR3 is CAWSVYMNTEAFF. As DNA, the CDR3 is TGTGCCTGGAGTGTCTATATGAACACTGAAGCTTTCTTT.

V usage is TRBV19 and J usage is TRBJ2-2, with 8 bases aligning to TRBD1. The V gene end was trimmed by 5 bases and the J gene end by 2 bases; junction bases not matched to a gene: 4. Germline CDR1 reads LNHDA; CDR2 reads SQIVND (reference sequence). The CDR3 contains 15 residues. The chain's CDR3 is CASSPGQVNTGELFF. DNA for the CDR3: TGTGCCAGTAGTCCGGGACAGGTCAACACCGGGGAGCTGTTTTTT.

The V call is TRBV29-1, the J call TRBJ2-7; D is undetermined. Trimming stripped 4 bases from V and 5 bases from J, with 6 bases between. Germline V lookup: CDR1 SQVTM, CDR2 ANQGSEA. CDR3 length: 10 residues. The DNA for the CDR3 is TGCAGCGTTGTAGTCAACGAGCAGTACTTC. Protein: CSVVVNEQYF.

The rearrangement uses TRBV9 and TRBJ2-6; possible D gene TRBD1, 6 bases. CDR1 is SGDLS and CDR2 is YYNGEE in the germline V gene. The length of the CDR3 is 17 residues. Trimming shortened V by 0 bases and J by 4 bases, and 14 bases separated the two germline ends. CDR3 protein: CASSVDTGLAGANVLTF. In DNA form, the CDR3 reads TGTGCCAGCAGCGTAGACACAGGGTTGGCCGGGGCCAACGTCCTGACTTTC.

The chain has TRBV29-1 and TRBJ2-5; no clear D gene. Per germline, CDR1 SQVTM and CDR2 ANQGSEA. The CDR3 loop spans 10 amino acids. V lost 4 bases, J lost 4 bases, and 4 bases lay in between. CDR3 sequence: CSVVLETQYF. Written as DNA, the CDR3 is TGCAGCGTTGTATTAGAGACCCAGTACTTC.

The gene calls are TRBV6-1 and TRBJ1-2, with D perhaps matching TRBD1 (5 bases). Germline V CDR1 and CDR2: MNHNS, SASEGT. The CDR3 spans 15 residues. Trimming cost V 7 bases and J 3 bases, with 18 bases left between them. The CDR3 DNA reads as TGTGCCAGCATCGCGGGGACGGCCGATGACTATGGCTACACCTTC. Its translation: CASIAGTADDYGYTF.

A note on this clone: Other DNA sequences in the sample encode the same CDR3. This sequence joins TRBV7-3 and TRBJ2-3; TRBD1 aligns across 8 bases. Germline V gives CDR1 SGHTA, CDR2 FQGTGA. J gave up 1 base and V 4 bases, and 4 bases lay outside the gene matches. The CDR3 has 15 residues. Here the CDR3 DNA reads TGTGCCAGCAGCTCCTTGGGACAGGGCACAGATACGCAGTATTTT. It codes for CASSSLGQGTDTQYF. Drawing the rest from reference TRBV7-3 and TRBJ2-3, the complete variable domain is GAGVSQTPSNKVTEKGKYVELRCDPISGHTALYWYRQSLGQGPEFLIYFQGTGAADDSGLPNDRFFAVRPEGSVSTLKIQRTERGDSAVYLCASSSLGQGTDTQYFGPGTRLTVL.

V and J are TRBV11-2 and TRBJ2-1; 7 positions agree with TRBD2. Looked up from germline, CDR1 is SGHAT and CDR2 is FQNNGV. Losses at the gene ends were 1 base for V and 6 bases for J; bases not matched to a gene: 12. This CDR3 region has 17 residues. The CDR3 coding sequence is TGTGCCAGCAGCTTAGCCATGGGCCAGCGGGGACCCAATGAGCAGTTCTTC. Its protein is CASSLAMGQRGPNEQFF.

The chain recombines TRBV5-1 with TRBJ1-3, with 12 bases identical to TRBD1. Trimming took 4 bases from V and 5 from J; bases not matched to a gene: 7. This CDR3 is built from 16 residues. Germline lookup yields CDR1 SGHRS and CDR2 YFSETQ. CDR3: CASSPGTGGWRNTIYF. The CDR3 region has the DNA TGCGCCAGCAGCCCTGGGACAGGGGGCTGGAGAAACACCATATATTTT. The full variable domain, completed using reference TRBV5-1 and TRBJ1-3, is KAGVTQTPRYLIKTRGQQVTLSCSPISGHRSVSWYQQTPGQGLQFLFEYFSETQRNKGNFPGRFSGRQFSNSRSEMNVSTLELGDSALYLCASSPGTGGWRNTIYFGEGSWLTVV.

The chain uses TRBV7-9 and TRBJ1-4; no clear D. V was pared by 7 bases and J by 0 bases, with 9 bases between. The V gene's germline CDR1 is SEHNR and CDR2 FQNEAQ (reference sequence). This CDR3 region has 14 residues. In nucleotides, the CDR3 is TGTGCCAGCACCGATCGGGCAACTAATGAAAAACTGTTTTTT. It is translated as CASTDRATNEKLFF. Based on the CDR3 plus reference TRBV7-9 and TRBJ1-4, the full variable domain is DTGVSQNPRHKITKRGQNVTFRCDPISEHNRLYWYRQTLGQGPEFLTYFQNEAQLEKSRLLSDRFSAERPKGSFSTLEIQRTEQGDSAMYLCASTDRATNEKLFFGSGTQLSVL.